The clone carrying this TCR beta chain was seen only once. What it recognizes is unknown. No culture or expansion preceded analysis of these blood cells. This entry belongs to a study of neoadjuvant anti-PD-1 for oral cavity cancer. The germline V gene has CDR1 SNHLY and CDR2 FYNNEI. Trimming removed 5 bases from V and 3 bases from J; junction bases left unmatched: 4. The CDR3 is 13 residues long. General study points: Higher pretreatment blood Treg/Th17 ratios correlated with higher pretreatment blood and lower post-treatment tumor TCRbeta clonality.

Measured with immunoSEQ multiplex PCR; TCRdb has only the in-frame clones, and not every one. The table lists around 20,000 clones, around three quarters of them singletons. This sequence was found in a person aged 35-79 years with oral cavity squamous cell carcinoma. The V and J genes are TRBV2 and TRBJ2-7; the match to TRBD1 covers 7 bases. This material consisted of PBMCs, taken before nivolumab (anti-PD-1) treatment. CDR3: CASSRGQFYEQYF. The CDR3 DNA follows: TGTGCCAGCAGTAGGGGACAGTTCTACGAGCAGTACTTC.